Only a few counts were recorded for the clone carrying this T cell receptor (beta chain). This sample was taken from a study of T-cell memory formation after mild COVID-19. At the level of the study: The TCR clusters were mostly specific to one donor.

5'RACE with constant-segment primers built TCRalpha and TCRbeta cDNA libraries with UMIs. TCRdb itself ran the 5' RACE reads through MiXCR, one entry per CDR3 protein. Of about 400,000 distinct CDR3 sequences listed, roughly 17% are singletons. This sequence originates from a young man who had mild COVID-19 (a few samples of this study predate the infection). Cell type and time point are not known. Sequenced material: PBMCs or a T cell subset sorted from them (not recorded which).

The CDR3 region is CASSHGTYSTGELFF. The CDR3 DNA reads as TGTGCCAGCAGCCATGGTACATATTCCACCGGGGAGCTGTTTTTT. This chain connects TRBV7-9 to TRBJ2-2; D remains ambiguous. Trimming shortened V by 5 bases and J by 4 bases, and 14 bases separated the two germline ends. Germline CDR1 is SEHNR and CDR2 is FQNEAQ (reference sequence). The CDR3 runs 15 residues.